This TCR beta chain was obtained from a study of blood T cell repertoires in COVID-19 (dated by TCRdb to the early 2020s). Regarding the complete study: Samples covering the acute and convalescent phases of COVID-19 were provided by collaborators in the United States, Italy and Spain. The material from the prospective study consisted of cDNA or gDNA derived from T cells, B-cell-depleted T cells, or PBMCs. Deeply sampled blood TCRbeta repertoires from subjects exposed to, actively infected with, or recovered from COVID-19 were included in the dataset. A freely available public database, intended as a resource for researchers studying the immune response to SARS-CoV-2, is where the repertoires were released. Samples came from the ongoing ImmuneRACE study (first 160 participants) plus 1,254 subjects from 6 global collaborators. A de-identified subject ID, COVID-19 status, age in years and sex were almost always included in the sample metadata. Where available, HLA class I and class II types were taken from metadata supplied by the sample provider and were not determined by assay-based typing.

Overall study outcomes, separate from this receptor: Clinical and demographic metadata were provided uncurated, with the amount varying by source and participant.

The immunoSEQ Assay, a bias-controlled multiplex PCR, was used to amplify TCRbeta CDR3 regions from genomic DNA. The study's processing was this. Within the assay, amplification of reference gene primers was used to estimate how many nucleated cells each sample contained. To quantify the absolute abundance of each unique TCRbeta CDR3 rearrangement, sequence reads were collapsed and filtered. For each sample, productive Simpson clonality was calculated as the square root of Simpson's diversity index across productive rearrangements. TCRdb took over this immuneACCESS table, retaining in-frame rearrangements with V and J assigned. Such tables are incomplete; in checked studies, under half of the missing clones stem from an unresolved V gene, and the remainder is unexplained. D and trimming were read from the DNA, whereas the V and J calls and clone size are those reported in that table. Counted in this sample were under 250,000 clones; around 82% of them appeared once. The ten top clones hold around 13% of the sample.

Taken from cysteine to phenylalanine, the CDR3 has 16 residues. Here the CDR3 DNA is all that survives: 48 bases in frame from base 1. V loses 5 bases, J loses 4 bases, and the germline ends lie 19 bases apart. In the germline V gene, CDR1 corresponds to MDHEN and CDR2 to SYDVKM. Whole blood was collected in K2EDTA tubes by collaborating institutions according to the institutions' own protocols. Collaborator samples were shipped for TCRbeta analysis as frozen whole blood, isolated PBMCs, or DNA extracted from either sample type. Remarks on this clone: No antigen is known for it. Qualities for individual bases were not recorded, and no much larger clone is one base off.

Input material: peripheral blood. The V and J segments used are TRBV28 and TRBJ2-3; TRBD1 might be the D gene, on 6 matching bases. The TCR was taken from a human donor in a cohort sampled during active COVID-19. The DNA is TGTGCCAGCAGTCCGCCTCTCCGGGACATCTCAGATACGCAGTATTTT. Its product reads: CASSPPLRDISDTQYF.